The T cell receptor beta chain under discussion was sequenced for a study of response to subunit inactivated influenza vaccine. General study results and limits: With each seasonal influenza vaccination, the authors suggested, few new T cells are recruited.

Trimming left V 11 bases short and J 4 bases short, with 20 bases between. The CDR3 runs to 15 residues. This clonotype was seen a few times. The antigen is not known. TCRdb reanalysed the RT-PCR reads using MiXCR and keeps one entry per CDR3 protein. The data show about 780,000 distinct CDR3 sequences, with around a sixth seen just once and approximately 11% held by the top ten. This TCR derives from a man aged 50 to 60 who received an inactivated influenza vaccine. The V and J genes are TRBV12-3 or TRBV12-4 and TRBJ2-2; D is unclear. Sequencing was performed on PBMCs from blood, taken more than 4 days after vaccination. CDR3 sequence: CASLKYSYSTGELFF. The DNA for the CDR3 is TGTGCCTCCTTAAAGTACAGCTATAGCACCGGGGAGCTGTTTTTT.